The source of this T cell receptor beta chain is a study of cytomegalovirus exposure and HLA in healthy donors. Findings and limits, study-wide: TCR beta chain V- and J-gene trimming was linked, in a later analysis, to a missense variant in DCLRE1C.

60 Vbeta and 13 Jbeta primers were used in PCR. Method: immunoSEQ multiplex PCR; TCRdb's copy keeps in-frame clones and lacks some. The data hold 84,000 or so clones, with under 80% observed a single time. Only a few counts were recorded for this clone. Its specificity is not known. The CDR3 is made up of 16 amino acids. The V end lost 3 bases, the J end lost 5 bases, and 20 bases lay between the germline ends. The J gene is TRBJ2-5, the V gene TRBV5-3; TRBD2 might be the D (5 bases). TRBV5-3 is an ORF, with its function uncertain. This TCR came from a boy younger than 18 in good health and CMV-seronegative. Sequences were obtained from PBMCs. CDR3 sequence reads: CARSYPHEGRRETQYF. CDR3 in DNA: TGTGCCAGAAGCTACCCCCATGAGGGTAGGAGGGAGACCCAGTACTTC.